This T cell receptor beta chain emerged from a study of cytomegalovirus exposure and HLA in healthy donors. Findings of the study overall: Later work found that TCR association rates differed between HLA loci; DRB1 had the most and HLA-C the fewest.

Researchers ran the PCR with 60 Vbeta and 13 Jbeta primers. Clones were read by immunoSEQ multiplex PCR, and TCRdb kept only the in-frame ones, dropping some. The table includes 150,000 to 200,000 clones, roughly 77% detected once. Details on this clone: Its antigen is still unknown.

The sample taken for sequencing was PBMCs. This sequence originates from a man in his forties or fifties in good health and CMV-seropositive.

CDR3: CASSTSGRVYNEQFF. CDR3 DNA sequence: TGTGCCAGCAGCACTAGCGGGAGAGTTTACAATGAGCAGTTCTTC. The chain has TRBV28 and TRBJ2-1; 11 bases are a match to TRBD2. Germline CDR1 is MDHEN and CDR2 is SYDVKM. V was pared by 6 bases and J by 4 bases, with 5 bases of the junction left unmatched. The CDR3 extends over 15 amino acids.